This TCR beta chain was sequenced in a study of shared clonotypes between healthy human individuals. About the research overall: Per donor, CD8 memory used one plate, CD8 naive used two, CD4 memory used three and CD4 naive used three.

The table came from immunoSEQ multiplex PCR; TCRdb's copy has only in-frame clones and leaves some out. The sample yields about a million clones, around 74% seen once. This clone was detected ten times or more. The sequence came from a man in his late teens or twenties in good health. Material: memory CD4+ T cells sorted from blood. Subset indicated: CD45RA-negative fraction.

CDR3 residues: CASMGQRSTDTQYF. For the CDR3, the DNA is TGTGCCAGTATGGGACAGAGAAGCACAGATACGCAGTATTTT. V and J are TRBV2 and TRBJ2-3; 7 nucleotides align to TRBD1. Germline V CDR1 and CDR2: SNHLY, FYNNEI. Unmatched junction bases numbered 6, after V lost 9 bases and J lost 0 bases. The CDR3 length is 14 residues.